This is a list of T cell receptor beta chains from one sample in a study of cytomegalovirus exposure and HLA in healthy donors. Clones were sequenced by immunoSEQ multiplex PCR, and TCRdb holds only the in-frame ones, with some missing. The table records around 200,000 clones, roughly 80% of them present only once. Sequences were obtained from PBMCs. Receptor source: a man between 40 and 49 years old in good health and CMV-seronegative. CDR3s include the opening cysteine and the closing phenylalanine or tryptophan. The order of the fields is clone size, J gene, V gene, D gene, CDR3 protein, CDR3 DNA. D genes are given only for firm matches. A row's size may be missing; if present it is once, few, many or a size class.

>few|TRBJ2-5|TRBV9|.
CASSVEAGGSQYF
TGTGCCAGCAGCGTAGAGGCAGGAGGGTCACAGTACTTC
>.|TRBJ2-7|TRBV18|.
CASSPSWDSLREQYF
TGTGCCAGCTCACCAAGTTGGGACTCCCTGAGGGAGCAGTACTTC
>.|TRBJ2-2|TRBV18|.
CASSPSKQAGELFF
TGTGCCAGCTCACCGAGTAAACAGGCCGGGGAGCTGTTTTTT
>many|TRBJ1-5|TRBV27|TRBD1
CASRGGTANQPQHF
TGTGCCAGCAGAGGCGGGACAGCTAATCAGCCCCAGCATTTT
>few|TRBJ1-2|TRBV2|TRBD1
CASSDGAGGRGHGYTF
TGTGCCAGCAGTGATGGGGCAGGGGGCCGAGGACATGGCTACACCTTC
>.|TRBJ2-6|TRBV7-7|.
CASSLDNAGANVLTF
TGTGCCAGCAGCTTAGACAACGCTGGGGCCAACGTCCTGACTTTC
>.|TRBJ1-2|TRBV29-1|TRBD1
CSVSTGGEDYGYTF
TGCAGCGTTTCTACAGGGGGTGAGGACTATGGCTACACCTTC
>.|TRBJ2-1|TRBV4-2|TRBD2
CASTTRGGSGSSYNEQFF
TGTGCCAGCACCACCCGAGGCGGGAGTGGGAGCTCCTACAATGAGCAGTTCTTC
>.|TRBJ1-1|TRBV4-2|.
CASSPQGSGTEAFF
TGTGCCAGCAGCCCACAAGGTAGCGGGACTGAAGCTTTCTTT
>.|TRBJ2-1|TRBV7-8|TRBD1
CASSTGQGGQFF
TGTGCCAGCAGCACGGGACAGGGCGGGCAGTTCTTC
>.|TRBJ2-7|TRBV7-2|TRBD1
CASSWKGQGYEQYF
TGTGCCAGCAGTTGGAAGGGACAGGGATACGAGCAGTACTTC
>once|TRBJ2-7|TRBV5-1|.
CASSSGSEQYF
TGCGCCAGCAGCTCAGGGTCCGAGCAGTACTTC
>.|TRBJ1-1|TRBV5-1|.
CASSLSSRGEAFF
TGCGCCAGCAGCTTGAGTAGTCGGGGTGAAGCTTTCTTT
>.|TRBJ2-3|TRBV28|TRBD1
CASGTGSTDTQYF
TGTGCCAGCGGGACAGGGAGCACAGATACGCAGTATTTT
>.|TRBJ2-3|TRBV9|.
CASSSTVGSGTDTQYF
TGTGCCAGCAGCTCCACCGTCGGTAGCGGCACAGATACGCAGTATTTT
>.|TRBJ1-1|TRBV29-1|TRBD1
CSVVLDRRTEAFF
TGCAGCGTTGTTTTGGACAGGCGCACTGAAGCTTTCTTT
>.|TRBJ2-3|TRBV5-6|TRBD2
CASSLGLAGGRGLDTQYF
TGTGCCAGCAGCTTGGGCCTAGCGGGGGGGCGAGGTTTAGATACGCAGTATTTT
>once|TRBJ1-4|TRBV27|.
CASSTTASNEKLFF
TGTGCCAGCAGTACGACAGCCTCAAATGAAAAACTGTTTTTT
>.|TRBJ2-7|TRBV7-2|.
CASSPREGGGRNEQYF
TGTGCCAGCAGCCCGAGGGAGGGGGGAGGCAGGAACGAGCAGTACTTC
>.|TRBJ1-5|TRBV2|.
CASLGQVDQPQHF
TGTGCCAGCCTCGGACAAGTGGATCAGCCCCAGCATTTT
>.|TRBJ2-2|TRBV19|.
CASSPGGLNTGELFF
TGTGCCAGTAGTCCGGGCGGGTTAAACACCGGGGAGCTGTTTTTT
>.|TRBJ2-5|TRBV30|.
CAWSVPGVAERETQYF
TGTGCCTGGAGTGTACCCGGGGTAGCGGAGAGGGAGACCCAGTACTTC
>.|TRBJ1-1|TRBV4-1|.
CASSQDSYGQAFF
TGCGCCAGCAGCCAAGATAGCTACGGCCAAGCTTTCTTT